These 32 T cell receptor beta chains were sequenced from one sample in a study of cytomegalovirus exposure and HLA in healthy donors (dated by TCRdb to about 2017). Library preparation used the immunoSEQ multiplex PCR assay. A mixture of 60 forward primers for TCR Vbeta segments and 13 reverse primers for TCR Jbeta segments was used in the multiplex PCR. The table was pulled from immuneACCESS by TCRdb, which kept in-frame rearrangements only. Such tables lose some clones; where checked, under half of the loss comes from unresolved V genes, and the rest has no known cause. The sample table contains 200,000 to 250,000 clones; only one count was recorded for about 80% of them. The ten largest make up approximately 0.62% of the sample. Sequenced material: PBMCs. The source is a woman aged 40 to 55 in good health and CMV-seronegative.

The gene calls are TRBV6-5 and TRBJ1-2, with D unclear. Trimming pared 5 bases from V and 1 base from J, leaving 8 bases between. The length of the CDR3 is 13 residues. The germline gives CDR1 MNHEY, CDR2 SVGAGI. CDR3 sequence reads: CASSPGLNYGYTF. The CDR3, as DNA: TGTGCCAGCAGTCCGGGTCTTAACTATGGCTACACCTTC.

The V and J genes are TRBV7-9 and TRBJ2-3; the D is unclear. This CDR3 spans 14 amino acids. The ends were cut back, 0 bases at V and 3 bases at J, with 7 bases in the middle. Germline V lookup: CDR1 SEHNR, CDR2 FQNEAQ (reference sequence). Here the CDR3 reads CASSLATVTDTQYF. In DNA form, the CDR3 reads TGTGCCAGCAGCTTAGCCACAGTGACAGATACGCAGTATTTT.

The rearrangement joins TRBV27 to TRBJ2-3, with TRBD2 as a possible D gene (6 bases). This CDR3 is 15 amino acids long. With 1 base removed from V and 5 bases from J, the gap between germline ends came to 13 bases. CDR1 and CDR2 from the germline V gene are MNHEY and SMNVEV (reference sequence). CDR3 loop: CASSLWRGLGDTQYF. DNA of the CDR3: TGTGCCAGCAGTTTATGGCGGGGCCTGGGAGATACGCAGTATTTT.

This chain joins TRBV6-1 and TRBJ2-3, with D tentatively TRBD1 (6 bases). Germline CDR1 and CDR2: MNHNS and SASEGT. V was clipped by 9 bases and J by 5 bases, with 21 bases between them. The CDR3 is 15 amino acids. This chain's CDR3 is CASRTGHRVGDTQYF. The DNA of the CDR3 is TGTGCCAGTCGAACGGGACACCGGGTGGGAGATACGCAGTATTTT.

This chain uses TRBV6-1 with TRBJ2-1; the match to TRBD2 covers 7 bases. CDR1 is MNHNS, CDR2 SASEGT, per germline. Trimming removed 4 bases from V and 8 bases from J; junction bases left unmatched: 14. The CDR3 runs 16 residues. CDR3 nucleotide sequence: TGTGCCAGCAGTGCCCTGGGGGGGGGTAGGCCATATGAGCAGTTCTTC. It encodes CASSALGGGRPYEQFF.

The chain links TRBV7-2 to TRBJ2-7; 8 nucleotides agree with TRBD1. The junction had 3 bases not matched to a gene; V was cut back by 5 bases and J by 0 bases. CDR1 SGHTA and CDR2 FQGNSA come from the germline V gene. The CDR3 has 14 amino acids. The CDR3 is CASSRQGSSYEQYF. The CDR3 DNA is TGTGCCAGCAGCCGACAGGGGAGCTCCTACGAGCAGTACTTC. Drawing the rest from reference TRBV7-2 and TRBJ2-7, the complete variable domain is GAGVSQSPSNKVTEKGKDVELRCDPISGHTALYWYRQSLGQGLEFLIYFQGNSAPDKSGLPSDRFSAERTGGSVSTLTIQRTQQEDSAVYLCASSRQGSSYEQYFGPGTRLTVT.

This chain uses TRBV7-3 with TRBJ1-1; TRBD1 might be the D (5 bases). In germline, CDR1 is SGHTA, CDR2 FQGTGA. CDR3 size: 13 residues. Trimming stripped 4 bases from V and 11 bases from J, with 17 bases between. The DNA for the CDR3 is TGTGCCAGCAGCTCCAACAGTTGGGAGGGGGCTTTCTTT. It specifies CASSSNSWEGAFF.

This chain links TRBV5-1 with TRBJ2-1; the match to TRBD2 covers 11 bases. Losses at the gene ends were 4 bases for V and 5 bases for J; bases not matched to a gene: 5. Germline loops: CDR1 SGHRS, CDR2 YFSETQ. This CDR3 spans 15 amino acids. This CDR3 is CASSNSGGGHNEQFF. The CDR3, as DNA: TGCGCCAGCAGCAATAGCGGGGGGGGCCACAATGAGCAGTTCTTC.

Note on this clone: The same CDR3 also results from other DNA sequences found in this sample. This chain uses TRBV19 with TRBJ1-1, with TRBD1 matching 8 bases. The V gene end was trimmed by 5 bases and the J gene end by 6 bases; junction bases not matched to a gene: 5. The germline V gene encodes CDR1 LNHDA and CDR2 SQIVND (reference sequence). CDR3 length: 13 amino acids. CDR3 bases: TGTGCCAGTAGTGAAACAGGGGGGGCTGAAGCTTTCTTT. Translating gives CASSETGGAEAFF. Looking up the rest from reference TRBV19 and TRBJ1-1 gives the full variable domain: DGGITQSPKYLFRKEGQNVTLSCEQNLNHDAMYWYRQDPGQGLRLIYYSQIVNDFQKGDIAEGYSVSREKKESFPLTVTSAQKNPTAFYLCASSETGGAEAFFGQGTRLTVV.

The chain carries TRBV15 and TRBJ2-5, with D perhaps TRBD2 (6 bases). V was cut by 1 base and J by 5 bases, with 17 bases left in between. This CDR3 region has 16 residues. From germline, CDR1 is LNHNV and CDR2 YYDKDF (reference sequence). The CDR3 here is CATSRASGRDRETQYF. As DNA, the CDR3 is TGTGCCACCAGCAGAGCGTCCGGGCGGGACCGGGAGACCCAGTACTTC.

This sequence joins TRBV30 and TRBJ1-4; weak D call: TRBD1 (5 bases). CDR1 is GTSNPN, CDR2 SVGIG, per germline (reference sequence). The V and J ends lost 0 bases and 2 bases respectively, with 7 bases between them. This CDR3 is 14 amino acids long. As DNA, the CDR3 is TGTGCCTGGAGTGTCGGGGGGACTAATGAAAAACTGTTTTTT. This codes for CAWSVGGTNEKLFF.

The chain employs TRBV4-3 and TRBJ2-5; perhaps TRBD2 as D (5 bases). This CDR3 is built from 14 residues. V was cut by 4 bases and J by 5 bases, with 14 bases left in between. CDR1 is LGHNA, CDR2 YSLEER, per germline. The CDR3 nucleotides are TGCGCCAGCAGCCCGGACGCCTCGGGGGAGACCCAGTACTTC. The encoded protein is CASSPDASGETQYF.

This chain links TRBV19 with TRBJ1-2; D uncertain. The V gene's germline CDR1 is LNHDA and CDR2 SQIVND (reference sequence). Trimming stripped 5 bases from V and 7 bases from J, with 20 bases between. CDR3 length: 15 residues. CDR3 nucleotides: TGTGCCAGTAGTCGTACCCGGGATTACAGTTCTGGCTACACCTTC. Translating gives CASSRTRDYSSGYTF.

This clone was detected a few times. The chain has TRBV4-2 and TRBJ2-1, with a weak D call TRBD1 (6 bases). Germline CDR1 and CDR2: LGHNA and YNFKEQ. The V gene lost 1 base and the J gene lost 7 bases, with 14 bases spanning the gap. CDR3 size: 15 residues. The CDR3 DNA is TGTGCCAGCAGCCAAGGGGACAAGGTTGGTAATGAGCAGTTCTTC. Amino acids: CASSQGDKVGNEQFF.

The CDR3, as DNA: TGTGCCAGCGGCGTCGAGACTGACAATGAGCAGTTCTTC. Its protein is CASGVETDNEQFF. This chain connects TRBV2 to TRBJ2-1, with D hard to call. The CDR3 is 13 amino acids. Trimming removed 8 bases at V and 5 bases at J, with 13 bases between. Germline V gene sequence: CDR1 SNHLY, CDR2 FYNNEI.

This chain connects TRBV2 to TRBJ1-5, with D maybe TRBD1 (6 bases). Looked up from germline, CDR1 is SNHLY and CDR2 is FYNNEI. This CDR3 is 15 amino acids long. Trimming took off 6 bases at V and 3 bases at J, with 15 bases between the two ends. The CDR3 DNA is TGTGCCAGCAGGGCCGGGACACAGAACAATCAGCCCCAGCATTTT. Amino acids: CASRAGTQNNQPQHF.

CDR3 region: CASTPDRGRAQPQHF. CDR3 sequence (DNA): TGTGCCAGTACCCCGGACAGGGGGCGGGCTCAGCCCCAGCATTTT. The chain couples TRBV19 to TRBJ1-5; 11 bases match TRBD1. The J segment lost 6 bases and the V segment lost 7 bases, leaving 8 bases of the junction unmatched. The CDR3 totals 15 residues. CDR1 is LNHDA and CDR2 is SQIVND in the germline V gene (reference sequence).

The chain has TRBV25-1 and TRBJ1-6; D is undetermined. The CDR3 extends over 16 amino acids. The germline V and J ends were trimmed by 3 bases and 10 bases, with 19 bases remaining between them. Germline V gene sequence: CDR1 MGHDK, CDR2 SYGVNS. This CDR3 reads CASSDPTFGPSSPLHF. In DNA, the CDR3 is TGTGCCAGCAGTGACCCAACGTTCGGACCTAGCTCACCCCTCCACTTT.

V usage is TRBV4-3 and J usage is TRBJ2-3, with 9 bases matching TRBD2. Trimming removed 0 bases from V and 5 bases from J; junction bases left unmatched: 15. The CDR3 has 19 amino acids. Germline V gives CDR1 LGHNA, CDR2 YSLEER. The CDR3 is CASSQDVAGAPRLGDTQYF. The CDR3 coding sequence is TGCGCCAGCAGCCAAGACGTAGCGGGGGCCCCTCGATTAGGAGATACGCAGTATTTT.

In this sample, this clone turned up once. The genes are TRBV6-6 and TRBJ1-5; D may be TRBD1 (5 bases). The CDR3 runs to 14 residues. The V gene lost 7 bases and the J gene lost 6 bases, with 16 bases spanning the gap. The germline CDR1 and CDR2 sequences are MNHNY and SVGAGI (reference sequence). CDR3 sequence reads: CASTLSGGSQPQHF. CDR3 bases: TGTGCCAGCACCCTCAGTGGGGGGAGTCAGCCCCAGCATTTT.

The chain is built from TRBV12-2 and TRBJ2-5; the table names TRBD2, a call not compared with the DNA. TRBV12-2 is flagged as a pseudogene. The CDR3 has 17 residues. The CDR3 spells CASRFSKRGGAVETQYF. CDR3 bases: TGTGCAAGTCGCTTTTCCAAACGCGGGGGGGCCGTTGAGACCCAGTACTTC.

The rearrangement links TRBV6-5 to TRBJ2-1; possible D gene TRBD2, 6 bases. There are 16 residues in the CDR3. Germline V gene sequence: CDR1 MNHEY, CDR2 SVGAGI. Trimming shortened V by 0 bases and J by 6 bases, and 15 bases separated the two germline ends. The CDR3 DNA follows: TGTGCCAGCAGTTACTCCCAGTCACGGGGGAGCAATGAGCAGTTCTTC. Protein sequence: CASSYSQSRGSNEQFF.

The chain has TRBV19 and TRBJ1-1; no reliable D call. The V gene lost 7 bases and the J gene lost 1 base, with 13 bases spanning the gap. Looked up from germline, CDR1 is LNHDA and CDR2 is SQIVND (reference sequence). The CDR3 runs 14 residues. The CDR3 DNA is TGTGCCAGTACCTCGGCCAGGTGGAACACTGAAGCTTTCTTT. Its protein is CASTSARWNTEAFF.

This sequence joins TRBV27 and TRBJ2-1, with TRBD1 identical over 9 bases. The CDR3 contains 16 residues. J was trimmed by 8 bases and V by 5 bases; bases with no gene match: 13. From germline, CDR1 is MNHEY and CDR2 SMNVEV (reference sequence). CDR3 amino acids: CASSPAGTGYIDEQFF. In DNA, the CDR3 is TGTGCCAGCAGTCCAGCCGGGACAGGGTATATCGATGAGCAGTTCTTC.

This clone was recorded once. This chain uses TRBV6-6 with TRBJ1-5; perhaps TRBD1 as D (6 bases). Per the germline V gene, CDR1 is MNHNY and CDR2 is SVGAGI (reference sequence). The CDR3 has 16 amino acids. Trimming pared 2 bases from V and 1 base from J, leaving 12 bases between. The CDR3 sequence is CASSYQGSESNQPQHF. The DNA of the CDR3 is TGTGCCAGCAGTTACCAGGGGTCGGAAAGCAATCAGCCCCAGCATTTT.

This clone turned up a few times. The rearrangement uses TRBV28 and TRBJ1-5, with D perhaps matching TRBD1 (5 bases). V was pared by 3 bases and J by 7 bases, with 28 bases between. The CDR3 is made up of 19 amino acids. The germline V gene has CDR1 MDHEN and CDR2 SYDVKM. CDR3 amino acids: CASSFILAAGWGGDQPQHF. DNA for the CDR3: TGTGCCAGCAGTTTTATCCTGGCAGCAGGATGGGGAGGGGACCAGCCCCAGCATTTT.

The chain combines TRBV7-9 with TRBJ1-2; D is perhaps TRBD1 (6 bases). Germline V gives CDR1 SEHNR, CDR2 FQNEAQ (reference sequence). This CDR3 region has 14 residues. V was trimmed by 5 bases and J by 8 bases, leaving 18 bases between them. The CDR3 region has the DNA TGTGCCAGCAGCCCTGACCTCGACAGGTTCGGCTACACCTTC. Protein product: CASSPDLDRFGYTF.

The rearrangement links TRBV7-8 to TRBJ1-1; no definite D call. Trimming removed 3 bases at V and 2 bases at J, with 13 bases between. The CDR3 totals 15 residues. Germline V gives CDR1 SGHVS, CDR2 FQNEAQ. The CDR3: CASSLRVDYNTEAFF. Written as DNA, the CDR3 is TGTGCCAGCAGCTTGAGGGTCGACTATAACACTGAAGCTTTCTTT.

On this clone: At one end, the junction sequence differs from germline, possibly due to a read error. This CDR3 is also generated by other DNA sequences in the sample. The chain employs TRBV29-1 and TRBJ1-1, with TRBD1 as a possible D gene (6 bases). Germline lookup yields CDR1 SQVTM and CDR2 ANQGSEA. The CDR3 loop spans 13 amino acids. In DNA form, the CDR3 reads TGCAGCGCCCGGGGGGGGGCGCTGGCTGAAGCCTTCTTT. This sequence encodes CSARGGALAEAFF.

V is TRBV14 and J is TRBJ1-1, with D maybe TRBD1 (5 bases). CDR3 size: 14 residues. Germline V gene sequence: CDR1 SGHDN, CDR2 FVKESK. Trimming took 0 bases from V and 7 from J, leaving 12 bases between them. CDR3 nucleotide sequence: TGTGCCAGCAGCCAAGACAGGGTCGGGGGTGAAGCTTTCTTT. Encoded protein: CASSQDRVGGEAFF.

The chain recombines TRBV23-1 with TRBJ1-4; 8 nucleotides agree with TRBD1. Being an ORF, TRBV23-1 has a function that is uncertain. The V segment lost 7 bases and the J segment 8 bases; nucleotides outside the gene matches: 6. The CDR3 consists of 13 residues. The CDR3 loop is CASKRTGREKLFF. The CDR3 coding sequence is TGCGCCAGCAAACGGACAGGGCGCGAAAAACTGTTTTTT.

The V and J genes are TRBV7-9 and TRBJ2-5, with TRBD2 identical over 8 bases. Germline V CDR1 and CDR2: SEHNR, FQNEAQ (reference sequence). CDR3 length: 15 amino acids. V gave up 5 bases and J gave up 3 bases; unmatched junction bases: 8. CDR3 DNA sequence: TGTGCCAGCAGCCACGCCACGGGAGGGGAAGAGACCCAGTACTTC. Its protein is CASSHATGGEETQYF.